This entry lists 9 T cell receptor beta chains sequenced from one sample in a study of blood T cell repertoires in COVID-19. Clones were read by immunoSEQ multiplex PCR, and TCRdb kept only the in-frame ones, dropping some. The data contain 28,000 or so clones, 82% of them singletons. Sequenced material: peripheral blood. Receptors were obtained from a human donor in a cohort sampled during active COVID-19.

The chain uses TRBV4-1 and TRBJ2-3, with 8 nucleotides matching TRBD2. With 1 base clipped from V and 8 bases from J, the junction kept 5 bases outside the gene matches. This CDR3 comprises 14 residues. The V gene's germline CDR1 is MGHRA and CDR2 YSYEKL. CDR3 in amino acids: CASSQGEAGVTQYF. The CDR3 DNA reads as TGCGCCAGCAGCCAAGGGGAAGCGGGAGTTACGCAGTATTTT.

The gene calls are TRBV6-5 and TRBJ1-2; 7 bases are shared with TRBD1. Germline loops: CDR1 MNHEY, CDR2 SVGAGI. The CDR3 covers 15 residues. Losses at the gene ends were 7 bases for V and 3 bases for J; bases not matched to a gene: 11. The CDR3: CASNTFRTGDYGYTF. CDR3 bases: TGTGCCAGCAATACTTTTAGGACAGGAGACTATGGCTACACCTTC.

This chain links TRBV7-8 with TRBJ1-5; 9 bases map to TRBD1. Trimming at V came to 5 bases and at J to 3 bases, leaving 5 bases not matched to a gene. CDR1 is SGHVS and CDR2 is FQNEAQ in the germline V gene. CDR3 length equals 15 residues. CDR3 bases: TGTGCCAGCAGCCCCGGACAGGGGACCAATCAGCCCCAGCATTTT. As protein: CASSPGQGTNQPQHF. The full variable domain, with the rest looked up from reference TRBV7-8 and TRBJ1-5, is GAGVSQSPRYKVAKRGQDVALRCDPISGHVSLFWYQQALGQGPEFLTYFQNEAQLDKSGLPSDRFFAERPEGSVSTLKIQRTQQEDSAVYLCASSPGQGTNQPQHFGDGTRLSIL.

This sequence joins TRBV6-5 and TRBJ1-1; D may be TRBD1 (5 bases). From germline, CDR1 is MNHEY and CDR2 SVGAGI. The CDR3 covers 13 residues. Between the trimmed V and J ends, which lost 2 bases and 3 bases, there was a span of 7 bases. The DNA for the CDR3 is TGTGCCAGCAGTTACGGGGGGTACACTGAAGCTTTCTTT. Protein product: CASSYGGYTEAFF.

The rearrangement links TRBV19 to TRBJ2-3; maybe TRBD2 (5 bases). Trimming pared 7 bases from V and 0 bases from J, leaving 17 bases between. This CDR3 region has 16 residues. CDR1 and CDR2 (germline): LNHDA, SQIVND (reference sequence). CDR3 nucleotides: TGTGCCAGTAATTCGCGGGTACGAACTAGCACAGATACGCAGTATTTT. It translates to CASNSRVRTSTDTQYF.

The V gene is TRBV3-1 (or the pseudogene TRBV3-2), the J gene TRBJ2-5, with 11 bases matching TRBD2. V lost 4 bases, J lost 5 bases, and 3 bases stayed unmatched. Per germline, CDR1 LGHDT and CDR2 YNNKEL (reference sequence). The CDR3 loop spans 14 amino acids. The CDR3 DNA sequence: TGTGCCAGCAGCCCGTTAGCGGGAGGGGAGACCCAGTACTTC. Translation: CASSPLAGGETQYF.

Of note for this clone: Sequence at one end of the junction differs from germline and may be a read error. This chain connects TRBV6-1 to TRBJ1-4; no firm D call. Germline CDR1 and CDR2: MNHNS and SASEGT. This CDR3 spans 11 amino acids. The CDR3: CASSETTQKLF. Here the CDR3 DNA reads TGTGCCAGCAGTGAAACTACGCAGAAGCTTTTT.

This clone occurred once. The V gene is TRBV11-2, the J gene TRBJ2-2; unclear D gene. Germline assignment: CDR1 SGHAT and CDR2 FQNNGV. V was shortened by 0 bases and J by 6 bases, with 5 bases between the two germline ends. The CDR3 runs 13 residues. As DNA, the CDR3 is TGTGCCAGCAGCTTAGATCCTTCCGGGGAGCTGTTTTTT. Translation: CASSLDPSGELFF.

The chain employs TRBV6-4 and TRBJ2-3; 7 positions agree with TRBD2. CDR1 and CDR2 (germline): MRHNA, SNTAGT. The CDR3 runs 12 residues. V was clipped by 4 bases and J by 7 bases; unmatched bases: 2. DNA of the CDR3: TGTGCCAGCAGTGGGGGAGGGAATACGCAGTATTTT. It encodes CASSGGGNTQYF.